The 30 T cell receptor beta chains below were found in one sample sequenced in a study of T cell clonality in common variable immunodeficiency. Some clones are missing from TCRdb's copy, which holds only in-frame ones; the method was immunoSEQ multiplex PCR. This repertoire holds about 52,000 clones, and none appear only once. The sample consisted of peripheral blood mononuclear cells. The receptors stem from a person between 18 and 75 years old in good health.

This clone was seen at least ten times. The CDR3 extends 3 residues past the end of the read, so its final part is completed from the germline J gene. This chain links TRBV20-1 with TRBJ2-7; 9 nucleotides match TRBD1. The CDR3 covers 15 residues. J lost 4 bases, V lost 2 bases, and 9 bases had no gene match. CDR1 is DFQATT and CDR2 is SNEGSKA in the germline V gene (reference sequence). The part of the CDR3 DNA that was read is TGCAGTGCTAGACATGAGGACAGGGGAAAATACGAG. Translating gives CSARHEDRGKYE. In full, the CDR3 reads CSARHEDRGKYEQYF.

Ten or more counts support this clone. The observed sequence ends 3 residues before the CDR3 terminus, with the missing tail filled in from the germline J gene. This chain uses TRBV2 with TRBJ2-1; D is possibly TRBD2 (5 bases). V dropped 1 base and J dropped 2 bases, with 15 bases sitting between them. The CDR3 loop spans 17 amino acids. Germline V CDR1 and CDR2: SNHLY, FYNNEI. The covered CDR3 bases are TGTGCCAGCAGTGAAGGTGTGCGGGTCCCTACCTACAATGAG. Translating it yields CASSEGVRVPTYNE. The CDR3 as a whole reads CASSEGVRVPTYNEQFF.

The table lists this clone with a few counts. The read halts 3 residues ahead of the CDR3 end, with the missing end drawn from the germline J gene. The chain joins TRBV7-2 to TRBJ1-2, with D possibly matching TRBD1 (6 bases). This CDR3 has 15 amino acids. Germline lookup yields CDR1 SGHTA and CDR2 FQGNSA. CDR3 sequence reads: CASSLAGQGWETYTF. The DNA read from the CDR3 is TGTGCCAGCAGCTTAGCGGGTCAGGGGTGGGAGACC.

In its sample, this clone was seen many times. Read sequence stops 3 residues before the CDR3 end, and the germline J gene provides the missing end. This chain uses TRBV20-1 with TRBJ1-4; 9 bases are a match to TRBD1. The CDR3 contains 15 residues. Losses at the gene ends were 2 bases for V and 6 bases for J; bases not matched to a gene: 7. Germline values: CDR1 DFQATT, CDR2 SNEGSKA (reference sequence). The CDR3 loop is CSARLPGQGHEKLFF. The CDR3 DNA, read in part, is TGCAGTGCTAGATTACCGGGACAGGGTCATGAAAAA.

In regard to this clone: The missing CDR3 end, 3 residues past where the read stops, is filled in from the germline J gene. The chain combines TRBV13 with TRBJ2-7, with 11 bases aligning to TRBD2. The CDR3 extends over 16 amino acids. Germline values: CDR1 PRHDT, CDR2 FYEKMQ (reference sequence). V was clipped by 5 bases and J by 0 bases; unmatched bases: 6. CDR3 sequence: CASSQTSGTVSYEQYF. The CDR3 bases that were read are TGTGCCAGCAGCCAGACTAGCGGGACCGTCTCCTACGAG.

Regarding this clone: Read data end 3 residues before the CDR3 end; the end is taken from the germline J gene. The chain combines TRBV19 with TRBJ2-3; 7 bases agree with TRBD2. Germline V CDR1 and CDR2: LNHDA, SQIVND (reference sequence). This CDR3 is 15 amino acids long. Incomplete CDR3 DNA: TGTGCCAGTAGGGTTGGCGGGAGCCGACGAGAGACG. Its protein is CASRVGGSRRET. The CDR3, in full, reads CASRVGGSRRETQYF.

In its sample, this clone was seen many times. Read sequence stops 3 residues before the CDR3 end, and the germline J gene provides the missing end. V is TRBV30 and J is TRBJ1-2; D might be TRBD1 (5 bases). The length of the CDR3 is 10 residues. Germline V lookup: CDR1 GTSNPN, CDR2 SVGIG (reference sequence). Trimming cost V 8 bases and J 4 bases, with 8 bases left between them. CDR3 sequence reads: CAGGIYGYTF. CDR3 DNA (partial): TGTGCCGGGGGGATCTATGGC.

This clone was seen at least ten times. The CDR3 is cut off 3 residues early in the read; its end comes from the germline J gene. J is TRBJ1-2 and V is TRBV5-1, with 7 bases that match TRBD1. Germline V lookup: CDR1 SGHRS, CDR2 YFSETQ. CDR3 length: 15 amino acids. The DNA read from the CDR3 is TGCGCCAGCAGCTTGACTCAACAGGGGTCCTACGAC. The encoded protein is CASSLTQQGSYD. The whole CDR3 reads CASSLTQQGSYDYTF.

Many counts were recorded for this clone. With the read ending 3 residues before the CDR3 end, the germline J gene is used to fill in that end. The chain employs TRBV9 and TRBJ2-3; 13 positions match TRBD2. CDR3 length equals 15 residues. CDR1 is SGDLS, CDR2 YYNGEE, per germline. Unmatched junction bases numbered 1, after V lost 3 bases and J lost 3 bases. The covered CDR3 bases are TGTGCCAGCAGCGCGGGACTAGCGGGAACAGATACG. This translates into CASSAGLAGTDT. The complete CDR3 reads CASSAGLAGTDTQYF.

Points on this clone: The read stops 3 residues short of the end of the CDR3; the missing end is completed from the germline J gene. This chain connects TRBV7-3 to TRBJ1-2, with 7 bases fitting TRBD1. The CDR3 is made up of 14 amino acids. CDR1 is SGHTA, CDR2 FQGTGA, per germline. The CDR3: CASSLSGTAGDYTF. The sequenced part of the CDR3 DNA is TGTGCCAGCAGCTTAAGTGGGACAGCAGGTGAC.

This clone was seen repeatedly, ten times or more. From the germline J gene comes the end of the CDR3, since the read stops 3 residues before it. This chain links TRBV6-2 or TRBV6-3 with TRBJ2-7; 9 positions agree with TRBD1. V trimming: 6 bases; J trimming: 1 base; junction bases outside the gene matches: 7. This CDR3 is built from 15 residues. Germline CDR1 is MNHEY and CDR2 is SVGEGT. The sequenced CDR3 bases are TGTGCCAGCAGAGAGGGACAGGGTGGGTCCTACGAG. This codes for CASREGQGGSYE. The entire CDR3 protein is CASREGQGGSYEQYF.

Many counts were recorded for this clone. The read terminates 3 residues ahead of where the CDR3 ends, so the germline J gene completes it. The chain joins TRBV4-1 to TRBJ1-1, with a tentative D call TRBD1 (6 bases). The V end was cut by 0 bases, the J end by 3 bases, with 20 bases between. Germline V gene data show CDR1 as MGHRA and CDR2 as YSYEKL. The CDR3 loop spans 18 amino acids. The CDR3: CASSQDRGRWTPYTEAFF. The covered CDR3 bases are TGCGCCAGCAGCCAAGATAGGGGGAGGTGGACCCCCTACACTGAA.

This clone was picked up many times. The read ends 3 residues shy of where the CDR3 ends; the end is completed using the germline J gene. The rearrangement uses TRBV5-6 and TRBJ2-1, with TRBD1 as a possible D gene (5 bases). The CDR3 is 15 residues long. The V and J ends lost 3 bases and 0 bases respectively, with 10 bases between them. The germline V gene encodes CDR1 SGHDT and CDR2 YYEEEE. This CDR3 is CASSSPGRSYNEQFF. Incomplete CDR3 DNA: TGTGCCAGCAGCTCCCCAGGGCGCTCCTACAATGAG.

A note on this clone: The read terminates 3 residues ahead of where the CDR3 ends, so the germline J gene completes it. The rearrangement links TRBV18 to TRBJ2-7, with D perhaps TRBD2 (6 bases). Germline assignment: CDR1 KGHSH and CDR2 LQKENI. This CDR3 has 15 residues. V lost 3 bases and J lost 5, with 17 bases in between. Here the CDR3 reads CASSPYTERANEQYF. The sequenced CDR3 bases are TGTGCCAGCTCACCCTATACGGAGCGGGCAAACGAG.

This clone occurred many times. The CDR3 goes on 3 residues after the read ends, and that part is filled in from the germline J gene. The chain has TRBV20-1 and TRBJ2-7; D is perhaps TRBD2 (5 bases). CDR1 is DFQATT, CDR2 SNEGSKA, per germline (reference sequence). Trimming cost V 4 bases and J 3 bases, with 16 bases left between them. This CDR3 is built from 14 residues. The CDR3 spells CSATRAETYYEQYF. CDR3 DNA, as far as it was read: TGCAGTGCTACTCGAGCGGAAACCTACTACGAG.

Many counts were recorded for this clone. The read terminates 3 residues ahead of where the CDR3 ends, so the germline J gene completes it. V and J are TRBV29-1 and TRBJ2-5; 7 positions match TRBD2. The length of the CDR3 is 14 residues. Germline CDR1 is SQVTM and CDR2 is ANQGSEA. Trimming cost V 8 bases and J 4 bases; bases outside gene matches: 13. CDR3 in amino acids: CSIGAGEVGETQYF. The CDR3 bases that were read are TGCAGCATCGGGGCGGGGGAAGTAGGAGAGACC.

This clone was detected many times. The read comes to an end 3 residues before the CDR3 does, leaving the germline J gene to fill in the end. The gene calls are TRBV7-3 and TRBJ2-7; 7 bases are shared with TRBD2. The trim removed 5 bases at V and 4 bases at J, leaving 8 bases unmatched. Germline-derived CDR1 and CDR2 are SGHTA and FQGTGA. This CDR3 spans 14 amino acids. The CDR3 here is CASSASGIGYEQYF. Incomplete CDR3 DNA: TGTGCCAGCAGCGCCAGCGGGATTGGTTACGAG.

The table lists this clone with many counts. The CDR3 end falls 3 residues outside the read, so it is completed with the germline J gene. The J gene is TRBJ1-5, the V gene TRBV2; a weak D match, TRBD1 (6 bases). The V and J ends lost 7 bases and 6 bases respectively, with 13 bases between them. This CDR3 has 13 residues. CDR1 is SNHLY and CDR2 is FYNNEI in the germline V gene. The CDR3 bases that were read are TGTGCCAGCACCGGGACAAGGGGTCAGCCC. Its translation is CASTGTRGQP. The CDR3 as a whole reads CASTGTRGQPQHF.

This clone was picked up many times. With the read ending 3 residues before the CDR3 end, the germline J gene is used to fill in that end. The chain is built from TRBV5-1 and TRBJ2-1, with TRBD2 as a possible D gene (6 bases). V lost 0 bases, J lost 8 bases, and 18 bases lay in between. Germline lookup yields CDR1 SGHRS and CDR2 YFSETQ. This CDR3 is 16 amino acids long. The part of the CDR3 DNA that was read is TGCGCCAGCAGCTTGGTGCGGGGAGGCGGAGTCGATGAG. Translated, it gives CASSLVRGGGVDE. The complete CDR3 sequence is CASSLVRGGGVDEQFF.

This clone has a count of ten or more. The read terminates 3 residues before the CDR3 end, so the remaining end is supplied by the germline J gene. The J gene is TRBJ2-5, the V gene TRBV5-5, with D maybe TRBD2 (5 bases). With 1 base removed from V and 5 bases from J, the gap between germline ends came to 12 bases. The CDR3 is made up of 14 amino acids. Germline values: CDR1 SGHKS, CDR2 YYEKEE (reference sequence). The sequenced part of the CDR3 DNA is TGTGCCAGCAGCTTGATAGCTCGCGGGGAGACC. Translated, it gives CASSLIARGET. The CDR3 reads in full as CASSLIARGETQYF.

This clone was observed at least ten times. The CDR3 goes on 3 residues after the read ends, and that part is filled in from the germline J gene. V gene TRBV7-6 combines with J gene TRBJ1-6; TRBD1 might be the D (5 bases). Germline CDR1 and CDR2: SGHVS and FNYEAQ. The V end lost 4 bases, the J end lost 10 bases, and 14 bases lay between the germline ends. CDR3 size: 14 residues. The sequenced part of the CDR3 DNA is TGTGCCAGCAGCTCTGTCGGGGGACGGTCACCC. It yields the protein CASSSVGGRSP. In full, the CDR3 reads CASSSVGGRSPLHF.

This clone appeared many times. CDR3 residues: CSAPNLLAGASTDTQYF. Incomplete CDR3 DNA: TGCAGTGCCCCCAACCTCTTAGCGGGTGCAAGCACAGATACG. This chain uses TRBV20-1 with TRBJ2-3, with 7 positions matching TRBD2. The read finishes 3 residues shy of the CDR3 end, and the germline J gene is used to complete it. J lost 0 bases, V lost 6 bases, and 15 bases had no gene match. Per the germline V gene, CDR1 is DFQATT and CDR2 is SNEGSKA (reference sequence). The CDR3 loop spans 17 amino acids.

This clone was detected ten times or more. The part of the CDR3 DNA that was read is TGTGCCAGCAGTGCTGACACCGAATCCTACGAG. Encoded protein: CASSADTESYE. The entire CDR3 protein reads CASSADTESYEQYF. The rearrangement uses TRBV2 and TRBJ2-7; D not resolved. Sequencing ends 3 residues short of the CDR3 end; the germline J gene provides the rest. The CDR3 runs to 14 residues. V was trimmed by 4 bases and J by 1 base, leaving 11 bases between them. Germline V CDR1 and CDR2: SNHLY, FYNNEI.

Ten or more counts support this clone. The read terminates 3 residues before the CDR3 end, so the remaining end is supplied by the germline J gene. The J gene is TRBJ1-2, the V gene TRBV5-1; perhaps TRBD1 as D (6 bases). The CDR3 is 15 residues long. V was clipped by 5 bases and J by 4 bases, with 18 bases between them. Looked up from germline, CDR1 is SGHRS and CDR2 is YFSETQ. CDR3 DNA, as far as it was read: TGCGCCAGCAGTTCCGTGGCGGGGGCTTCCTATGGC. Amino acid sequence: CASSSVAGASYG. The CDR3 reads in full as CASSSVAGASYGYTF. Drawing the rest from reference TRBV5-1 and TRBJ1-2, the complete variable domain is KAGVTQTPRYLIKTRGQQVTLSCSPISGHRSVSWYQQTPGQGLQFLFEYFSETQRNKGNFPGRFSGRQFSNSRSEMNVSTLELGDSALYLCASSSVAGASYGYTFGSGTRLTVV.

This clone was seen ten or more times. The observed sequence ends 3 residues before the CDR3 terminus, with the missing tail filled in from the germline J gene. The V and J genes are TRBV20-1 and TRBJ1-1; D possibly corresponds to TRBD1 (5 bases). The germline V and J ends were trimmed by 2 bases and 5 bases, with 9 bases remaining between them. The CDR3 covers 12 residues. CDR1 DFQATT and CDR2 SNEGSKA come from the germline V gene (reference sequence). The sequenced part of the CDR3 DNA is TGCAGTGCTAGAAGGGGTGGGACTGAA. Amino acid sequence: CSARRGGTE. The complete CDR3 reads CSARRGGTEAFF.

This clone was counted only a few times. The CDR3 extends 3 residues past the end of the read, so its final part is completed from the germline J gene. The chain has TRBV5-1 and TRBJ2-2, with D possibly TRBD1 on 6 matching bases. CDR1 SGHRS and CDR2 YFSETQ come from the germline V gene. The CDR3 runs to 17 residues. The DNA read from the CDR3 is TGCGCCAGCAGCTCAACCCCGCCAGGGGCAACTAATGAAAAG. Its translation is CASSSTPPGATNEK. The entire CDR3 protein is CASSSTPPGATNEKLFF.

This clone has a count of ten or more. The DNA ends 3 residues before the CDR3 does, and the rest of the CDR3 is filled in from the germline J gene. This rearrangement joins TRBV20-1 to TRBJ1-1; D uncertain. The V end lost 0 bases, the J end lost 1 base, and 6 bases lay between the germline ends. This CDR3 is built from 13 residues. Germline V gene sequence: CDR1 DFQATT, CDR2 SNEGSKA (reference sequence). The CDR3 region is CSARDGWNTEAFF. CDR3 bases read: TGCAGTGCTAGAGACGGGTGGAACACTGAA.

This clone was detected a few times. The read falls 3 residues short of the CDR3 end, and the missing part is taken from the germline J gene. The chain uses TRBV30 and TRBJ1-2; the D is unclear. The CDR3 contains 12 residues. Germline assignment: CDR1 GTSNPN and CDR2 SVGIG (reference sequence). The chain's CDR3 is CAWSVKGYDYTF. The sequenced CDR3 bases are TGTGCCTGGAGTGTAAAAGGGTACGAC.

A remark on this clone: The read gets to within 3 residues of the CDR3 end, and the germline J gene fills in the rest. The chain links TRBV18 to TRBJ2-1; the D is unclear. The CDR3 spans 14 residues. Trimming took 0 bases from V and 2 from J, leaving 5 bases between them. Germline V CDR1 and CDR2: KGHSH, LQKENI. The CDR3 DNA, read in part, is TGTGCCAGCTCACCACCGTCTCCCTACAATGAG. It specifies CASSPPSPYNE. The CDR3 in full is CASSPPSPYNEQFF.

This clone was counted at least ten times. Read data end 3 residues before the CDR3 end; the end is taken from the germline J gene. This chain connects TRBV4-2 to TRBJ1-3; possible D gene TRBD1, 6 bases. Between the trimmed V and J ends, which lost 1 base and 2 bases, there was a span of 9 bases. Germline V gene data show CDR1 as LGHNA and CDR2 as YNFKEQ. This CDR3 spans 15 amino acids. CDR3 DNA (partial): TGTGCCAGCAGCCAAGTAGGGGGAGCTGGAAACACC. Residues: CASSQVGGAGNT. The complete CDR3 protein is CASSQVGGAGNTIYF.